This passage covers 5 T cell receptor beta chains from one sample sequenced in a study of blood T cell repertoires in COVID-19. The method was immunoSEQ multiplex PCR; TCRdb's version includes in-frame clones alone and lacks a portion of them. Here the sample spans 160,000 or so clones, 80% to 90% being singletons. Sequencing input: peripheral blood. Receptor source: a man aged 55 to 70 with acute or convalescent COVID-19.

In DNA form, the CDR3 reads TGCAGCGTTACCCCAGGGGGAGTCGGGGAGCTGTTTTTT. It yields the protein CSVTPGGVGELFF. The rearrangement links TRBV29-1 to TRBJ2-2; TRBD1 matches 7 bases. Germline V gene data show CDR1 as SQVTM and CDR2 as ANQGSEA. The CDR3 is 13 residues long. J gave up 7 bases and V 5 bases, and 7 bases lay outside the gene matches.

The V call is TRBV30, the J call TRBJ2-2; D unresolved. Germline V gene sequence: CDR1 GTSNPN, CDR2 SVGIG (reference sequence). V lost 0 bases to trimming and J lost 6 bases, with 8 bases between them. The CDR3 is 13 amino acids. The CDR3 nucleotides read TGTGCCTGGAGTGTACGGGTTTCCGGGGAGCTGTTTTTT. As protein: CAWSVRVSGELFF. Drawing the rest from reference TRBV30 and TRBJ2-2, the complete variable domain is SQTIHQWPATLVQPVGSPLSLECTVEGTSNPNLYWYRQAAGRGLQLLFYSVGIGQISSEVPQNLSASRPQDRQFILSSKKLLLSDSGFYLCAWSVRVSGELFFGEGSRLTVL.

CDR3 in amino acids: CASSEAGTGGRELFF. The CDR3 nucleotides are TGTGCCAGCAGTGAAGCCGGGACAGGGGGCAGGGAGCTGTTTTTT. The rearrangement links TRBV2 to TRBJ2-2, with 12 bases that match TRBD1. This CDR3 contains 15 residues. V dropped 0 bases and J dropped 9; count of bases not matched to a gene: 2. CDR1 and CDR2 (germline): SNHLY, FYNNEI.

The chain recombines TRBV18 with TRBJ1-2; no reliable D call. Germline CDR1 KGHSH, CDR2 LQKENI. V was pared by 0 bases and J by 6 bases, with 11 bases between. CDR3 length: 14 residues. The CDR3 region is CASSPPQRLHGYTF. DNA of the CDR3: TGTGCCAGCTCACCACCTCAGCGCTTGCATGGCTACACCTTC.

V is TRBV6-5 and J is TRBJ1-2, with 10 nucleotides matching TRBD1. Germline-derived CDR1 and CDR2 are MNHEY and SVGAGI. V was clipped by 4 bases and J by 4 bases; unmatched bases: 6. The length of the CDR3 is 15 residues. DNA for the CDR3: TGTGCCAGCAGTTCCCGGACAGGGGGTGCCTATGGCTACACCTTC. This translates into CASSSRTGGAYGYTF.